One T cell receptor (beta chain) is described in this entry. The antigen is unknown. The entry originates in a study of T cell responses to AZD1222 COVID-19 vaccine. Only in-frame clones appear in the TCRdb table, and some are missing; sequencing was by immunoSEQ multiplex PCR. The sample consists of nearly 110,000 clones, 90% of them appearing once. General observations from the study: A reported finding is that nearly half of spike-specific TCRs target unmutated variant regions. It was only after the peak T cell response that any repertoires were sampled.

This TCR was recovered from an adult in good health. Sequenced here: peripheral blood, sampled on day 0 of AZD1222 vaccination.

CDR3 sequence reads: CASSQDWNEQFF. CDR3 bases: TGCGCCAGCAGCCAAGATTGGAATGAGCAGTTCTTC. J is TRBJ2-1 and V is TRBV4-1, with D uncertain. The CDR3 length is 12 residues. V lost 0 bases to trimming and J lost 7 bases, with 4 bases between them. Germline CDR1 and CDR2: MGHRA and YSYEKL.